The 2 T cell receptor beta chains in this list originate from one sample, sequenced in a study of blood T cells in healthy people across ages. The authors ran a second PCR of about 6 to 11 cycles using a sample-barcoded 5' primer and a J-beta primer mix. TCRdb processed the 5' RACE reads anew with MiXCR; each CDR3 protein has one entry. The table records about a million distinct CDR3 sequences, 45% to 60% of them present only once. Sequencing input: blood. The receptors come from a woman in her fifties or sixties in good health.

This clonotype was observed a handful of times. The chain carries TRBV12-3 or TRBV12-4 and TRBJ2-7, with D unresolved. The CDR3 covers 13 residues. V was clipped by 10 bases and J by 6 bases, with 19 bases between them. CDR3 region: CATKRTANREQYF. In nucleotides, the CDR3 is TGTGCCACCAAACGGACGGCGAACCGCGAGCAGTACTTC.

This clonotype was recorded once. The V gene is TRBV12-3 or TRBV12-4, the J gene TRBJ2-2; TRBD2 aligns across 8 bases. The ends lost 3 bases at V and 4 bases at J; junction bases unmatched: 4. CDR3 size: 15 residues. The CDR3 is CASSFSGRSTGELFF. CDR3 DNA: TGTGCCAGCAGTTTCAGCGGGAGAAGCACCGGGGAGCTGTTTTTT.